The entry that follows covers one TCR beta chain sequence. Antigen unknown. TCRdb re-called the 5' RACE reads through MiXCR, storing one row per CDR3 protein. In the table there are roughly 240,000 distinct CDR3 sequences, approximately 8% of which are singletons. This specimen belongs to a study of identical twins. Study-wide findings and caveats: In cord blood, abundant beta clonotypes had fewer insertions; memory showed no trend.

There were only healthy Caucasians among the donors. These data were also filed under a second study, of yellow fever vaccine responses in identical twins.

This clonotype was obtained from a woman aged 18-29 years in good health. The sequenced sample was CD8+ T cells sorted from blood.

CDR3 nucleotides: TGCAGTGCTAGAGAGAGGGAGACTGAAGCTTTCTTT. Translated, it gives CSARERETEAFF. The gene calls are TRBV20-1 and TRBJ1-1; unclear D gene. V lost 0 bases and J 5 bases, leaving 7 bases between the germline ends. CDR1 DFQATT and CDR2 SNEGSKA come from the germline V gene (reference sequence). The CDR3 has 12 amino acids.